The 25 T cell receptor beta chains below come from one sample, sequenced in a study of T cell clonotyping in hematopoietic cell transplantation. Specified time point: recipient sample about 28 days before transplant, after cytoreduction. Using immunoSEQ multiplex PCR, the repertoire was profiled, and TCRdb retains in-frame clones only, with some absent. The repertoire holds about 9,000 clones, with roughly 84% as singletons. This material consisted of peripheral blood mononuclear cells, taken before stem cell transplant. These receptors originate from a man in his sixties with acute myeloid leukemia. Some clones in this sample may be carry-over from other donors' samples.

The chain employs TRBV5-1 and TRBJ1-1; 7 bases match TRBD1. The CDR3 sequence is 16 residues long. V gave up 1 base and J gave up 2 bases; unmatched junction bases: 8. Germline V gives CDR1 SGHRS, CDR2 YFSETQ. Written as DNA, the CDR3 is TGCGCCAGCAGCTTGAGACAGGGTCTAATTAACACTGAAGCTTTCTTT. Translating gives CASSLRQGLINTEAFF.

The table lists this clone with a few counts. The rearrangement uses TRBV10-3 and TRBJ1-3; no definite D call. The CDR3 has 14 amino acids. Trimming cost V 3 bases and J 4 bases, with 10 bases left between them. Germline lookup yields CDR1 ENHRY and CDR2 SYGVKD. CDR3 in DNA: TGTGCCATCAGTGAATTAGGGTCGGGAAACACCATATATTTT. Amino acids: CAISELGSGNTIYF.

This clone turned up a few times. V and J are TRBV28 and TRBJ2-7, with TRBD2 matching 12 bases. The CDR3 has 14 residues. With 6 bases clipped from V and 3 bases from J, the junction kept 3 bases outside the gene matches. Germline CDR1 and CDR2: MDHEN and SYDVKM. The CDR3 loop reads CASSQLAGGYEQYF. For the CDR3, the DNA is TGTGCCAGCAGCCAACTAGCGGGAGGCTACGAGCAGTACTTC.

The V call is TRBV10-3, the J call TRBJ2-7; 8 bases match TRBD1. The CDR3 extends over 15 amino acids. V lost 6 bases and J lost 0; bases outside the gene matches: 7. Germline CDR1 is ENHRY and CDR2 is SYGVKD. CDR3 nucleotides: TGTGCCATCAGGGACAGGACAGGGACCTCCTACGAGCAGTACTTC. It encodes CAIRDRTGTSYEQYF.

This clone was observed a single time. The CDR3 protein is CASSVDASNTGELFF. As DNA, the CDR3 is TGTGCCAGCAGCGTAGATGCCAGCAACACCGGGGAGCTGTTTTTT. The chain couples TRBV9 to TRBJ2-2; D is ambiguous. The CDR3 extends over 15 amino acids. V lost 0 bases to trimming and J lost 2 bases, with 8 bases between them. From germline, CDR1 is SGDLS and CDR2 YYNGEE.

The rearrangement uses TRBV28 and TRBJ1-1; no clear D. The CDR3 loop spans 14 amino acids. Germline V CDR1 and CDR2: MDHEN, SYDVKM. Trimming took 10 bases from V and 2 from J, leaving 17 bases between them. This CDR3 reads CATYVVRANTEAFF. The CDR3 DNA sequence: TGTGCCACCTACGTGGTAAGAGCAAACACTGAAGCTTTCTTT.

The chain employs TRBV6-1 and TRBJ1-2; no definite D call. Germline V gene sequence: CDR1 MNHNS, CDR2 SASEGT. Trimming took 7 bases from V and 9 from J, leaving 18 bases between them. This CDR3 comprises 13 residues. The CDR3 is CASTRSGSVSYTF. The CDR3 nucleotides are TGTGCCAGCACCAGGTCGGGGAGTGTAAGCTACACCTTC.

This clone was detected only a few times. The V and J genes are TRBV9 and TRBJ2-1; 7 bases align to TRBD2. CDR1 and CDR2 from the germline V gene are SGDLS and YYNGEE. The CDR3 spans 16 residues. Trimming at V came to 0 bases and at J to 3 bases, leaving 6 bases not matched to a gene. CDR3 loop: CASSVGGGGGYNEQFF. The CDR3 DNA follows: TGTGCCAGCAGCGTAGGCGGGGGAGGCGGCTACAATGAGCAGTTCTTC.

The chain combines TRBV9 with TRBJ2-1, with 7 bases lining up with TRBD2. The ends lost 4 bases at V and 0 bases at J; junction bases unmatched: 7. Germline CDR1 and CDR2: SGDLS and YYNGEE. The CDR3 has 16 residues. The CDR3 DNA sequence: TGTGCCAGCAGCCGAGGAGGCGGGGGCTCCTACAATGAGCAGTTCTTC. Amino acid sequence: CASSRGGGGSYNEQFF.

The chain is built from TRBV6-5 and TRBJ2-7; TRBD2 might be the D (5 bases). Per the germline V gene, CDR1 is MNHEY and CDR2 is SVGAGI. The CDR3 runs to 15 residues. V was clipped by 0 bases and J by 2 bases, with 11 bases between them. CDR3 sequence: CASSYSSGSAYEQYF. CDR3 nucleotides: TGTGCCAGCAGTTACTCGTCGGGGTCCGCCTACGAGCAGTACTTC.

This sequence joins TRBV14 and TRBJ2-3; D remains unclear. Germline V gene sequence: CDR1 SGHDN, CDR2 FVKESK. Between the trimmed V and J ends, which lost 4 bases and 1 base, there was a span of 9 bases. CDR3 length equals 14 residues. The CDR3 nucleotides are TGTGCCAGCAGCCTTGGGCTAGGCACAGATACGCAGTATTTT. Its protein is CASSLGLGTDTQYF.

V usage is TRBV6-1 and J usage is TRBJ2-5, with a possible D match to TRBD1 (6 bases). The CDR3 length is 13 residues. Deletions cut 8 bases from V and 2 bases from J, with 12 bases between. Germline lookup yields CDR1 MNHNS and CDR2 SASEGT. The CDR3 coding sequence is TGTGCCAGCGATGGGACAAGGCAAGAGACCCAGTACTTC. Amino acid sequence: CASDGTRQETQYF.

This clone occurred a few times. V is TRBV19 and J is TRBJ2-7; the D gene is possibly TRBD1 (5 bases). The germline V gene encodes CDR1 LNHDA and CDR2 SQIVND (reference sequence). Trimming left V 4 bases short and J 6 bases short, with 10 bases between. CDR3 length: 12 amino acids. The CDR3 region has the DNA TGTGCCAGTAGTACTCAGGGCCCCGAGCAGTACTTC. This gives the protein CASSTQGPEQYF.

The rearrangement uses TRBV22-1 and TRBJ1-1. TRBV22-1 is designated a pseudogene. The length of the CDR3 is 16 residues. The DNA for the CDR3 is TGTCCTGGGAGCGCACTCCCAAAAGCGTGCGGCACTGAAGCTTTCTTT. Encoded protein: CPGSALPKACGTEAFF.

The J gene is TRBJ2-6, the V gene TRBV5-1; D unresolved. CDR1 SGHRS and CDR2 YFSETQ come from the germline V gene. The germline V and J ends were trimmed by 0 bases and 0 bases, with 7 bases remaining between them. This CDR3 has 16 amino acids. CDR3 coding DNA: TGCGCCAGCAGCTTGGCGTCGACCTCTGGGGCCAACGTCCTGACTTTC. Translated, it gives CASSLASTSGANVLTF.

The J gene is TRBJ2-7, the V gene TRBV2; D might be TRBD1 (6 bases). Germline V lookup: CDR1 SNHLY, CDR2 FYNNEI. The CDR3 consists of 13 residues. For the CDR3, the DNA is TGTGCTAGAGAAGTAGAGGGGGAGTACGAGCAGTACTTC. Protein sequence: CAREVEGEYEQYF.

This clone qualifies as medium-sized. The J gene is TRBJ2-7, the V gene TRBV21-1; the table's TRBD1 call for D was not verified on the DNA. TRBV21-1 is recorded as a pseudogene. The CDR3 covers 15 residues. CDR3: CASSKARQGGYEQYF. For the CDR3, the DNA is TGTGCCAGCAGCAAAGCGAGACAGGGGGGATACGAGCAGTACTTC.

This clone was detected a few times. J is TRBJ1-5 and V is TRBV5-1; D uncertain. CDR3 size: 17 residues. V gave up 0 bases and J gave up 5 bases, with 18 bases separating them. The germline gives CDR1 SGHRS, CDR2 YFSETQ. CDR3 protein: CASSLGALGTAHQPQHF. The CDR3 DNA follows: TGCGCCAGCAGCTTGGGTGCCTTGGGAACAGCTCATCAGCCCCAGCATTTT.

The chain joins TRBV7-3 to TRBJ2-2; either TRBD1 or TRBD2 may fit D (5 bases each). The germline V gene has CDR1 SGHTA and CDR2 FQGTGA. This CDR3 region has 16 residues. Between the trimmed V and J ends, which lost 4 bases and 6 bases, there was a span of 18 bases. CDR3 sequence: CASSYTGAPIPGELFF. The CDR3 DNA reads TGTGCCAGCAGCTATACCGGGGCTCCGATCCCCGGGGAGCTGTTTTTT.

This rearrangement joins TRBV2 to TRBJ1-5, with D possibly being TRBD1 (5 bases). Trimming left V 4 bases short and J 4 bases short, with 8 bases between. The CDR3 runs 13 residues. In germline, CDR1 is SNHLY, CDR2 FYNNEI. CDR3 residues: CASSGGWNQPQHF. Here the CDR3 DNA reads TGTGCCAGCAGTGGGGGCTGGAATCAGCCCCAGCATTTT.

The CDR3 nucleotides read TGTGCCAGCAGTTTGAGGGAGAACACTGAAGCTTTCTTT. It translates to CASSLRENTEAFF. V usage is TRBV6-5 and J usage is TRBJ1-1; D uncertain. Germline loops: CDR1 MNHEY, CDR2 SVGAGI. Trimming took off 4 bases at V and 1 base at J, with 7 bases between the two ends. The CDR3 loop spans 13 amino acids.

The chain couples TRBV30 to TRBJ1-3, with 7 bases lining up with TRBD1. In germline, CDR1 is GTSNPN, CDR2 SVGIG (reference sequence). The CDR3 is 15 residues long. Trimming cost V 2 bases and J 4 bases; bases outside gene matches: 8. DNA of the CDR3: TGTGCCTGGAGTAAGCTACAGGGGTCCGGAAACACCATATATTTT. This codes for CAWSKLQGSGNTIYF.

The rearrangement joins TRBV27 to TRBJ2-5, with TRBD2 matching over 8 bases. The CDR3 contains 14 residues. Losses at the gene ends were 5 bases for V and 6 bases for J; bases not matched to a gene: 8. Germline CDR1 reads MNHEY; CDR2 reads SMNVEV (reference sequence). The CDR3 nucleotides read TGTGCCAGCAGTCGTAGCGGGAACTTACAGACCCAGTACTTC. Translating gives CASSRSGNLQTQYF.

V gene TRBV28 combines with J gene TRBJ2-7; 7 bases map to TRBD1. The junction had 4 bases not matched to a gene; V was cut back by 6 bases and J by 2 bases. Germline assignment: CDR1 MDHEN and CDR2 SYDVKM. CDR3 length: 13 amino acids. The CDR3 nucleotides read TGTGCCAGCAGCACGACAGGGACCTACGAGCAGTACTTC. Amino acid sequence: CASSTTGTYEQYF.

This chain connects TRBV10-3 to TRBJ1-1, with no clear D. Trimming left V 8 bases short and J 4 bases short, with 14 bases between. This CDR3 region has 13 residues. Germline assignment: CDR1 ENHRY and CDR2 SYGVKD. The CDR3 DNA follows: TGTGCCATCGCAGACGGCTCAATCACTGAAGCTTTCTTT. Translated, it gives CAIADGSITEAFF.